The 3 T cell receptor beta chains given below trace back to one sample, sequenced in a study of graft-versus-host responses after intestinal transplantation. Profiled with immunoSEQ multiplex PCR; TCRdb holds only in-frame clones, not every one. The sample has tens of thousands of clones, approximately 88% seen once. Lymphocytes from graft epithelium and lamina propria were isolated. Source: ileum tissue, taken 350 to 400 days after transplant. These receptors all come from a human patient who received an intestinal transplant, so some T cells may come from the graft donor.

The gene calls are TRBV4-1 and TRBJ1-2, with TRBD1 matching 7 bases. CDR1 is MGHRA, CDR2 YSYEKL, per germline. V was clipped by 2 bases and J by 8 bases; unmatched bases: 5. The CDR3 contains 13 residues. This CDR3 is CASSQRQGDGYTF. The CDR3, as DNA: TGCGCCAGCAGCCAAAGACAGGGTGACGGCTACACCTTC.

This clone was recorded only once. The sample has other DNA sequences that encode this CDR3 too. The gene calls are TRBV6-5 and TRBJ2-2; no reliable D call. The CDR3 spans 16 residues. V was cut by 0 bases and J by 6 bases, with 14 bases left in between. Per the germline V gene, CDR1 is MNHEY and CDR2 is SVGAGI. The CDR3 DNA reads as TGTGCCAGCAGTTACTCGAGAAAGGGTGGGCCCGGGGAGCTGTTTTTT. This encodes CASSYSRKGGPGELFF.

This clone was seen only once. The V call is TRBV5-4, the J call TRBJ2-2, with a weak D call TRBD1 (6 bases). There are 15 residues in the CDR3. Germline-derived CDR1 and CDR2 are SGHNT and YYREEE (reference sequence). V lost 4 bases to trimming and J lost 6 bases, with 16 bases between them. Here the CDR3 DNA reads TGTGCCAGCAGCCAAGGCGCAGGGGATGCCGGGGAGCTGTTTTTT. This gives the protein CASSQGAGDAGELFF.